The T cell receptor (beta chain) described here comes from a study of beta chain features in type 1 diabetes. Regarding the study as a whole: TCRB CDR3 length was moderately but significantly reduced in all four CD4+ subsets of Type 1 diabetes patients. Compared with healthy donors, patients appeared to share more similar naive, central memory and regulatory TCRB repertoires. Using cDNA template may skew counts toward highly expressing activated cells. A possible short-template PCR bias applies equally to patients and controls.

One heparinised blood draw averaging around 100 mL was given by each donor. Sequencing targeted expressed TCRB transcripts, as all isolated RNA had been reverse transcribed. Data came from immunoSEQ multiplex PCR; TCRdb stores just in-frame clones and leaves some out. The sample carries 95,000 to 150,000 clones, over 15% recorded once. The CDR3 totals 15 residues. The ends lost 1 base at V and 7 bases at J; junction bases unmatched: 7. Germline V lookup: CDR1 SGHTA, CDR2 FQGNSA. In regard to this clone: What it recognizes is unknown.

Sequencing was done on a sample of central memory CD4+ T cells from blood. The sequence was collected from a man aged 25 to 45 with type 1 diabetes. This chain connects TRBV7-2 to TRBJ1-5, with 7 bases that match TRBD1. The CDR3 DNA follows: TGTGCCAGCAGCTTAGTAGGGGGCGCGGAACAGCCCCAGCATTTT. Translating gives CASSLVGGAEQPQHF.